A selection of T cell receptor beta chains follows, all from one sample in a study of blood T cell repertoires in COVID-19. The data were produced by immunoSEQ multiplex PCR, yet TCRdb's version contains in-frame clones alone and is incomplete. The sample consists of 150,000 to 160,000 clones, approximately 80% of them appearing once. Sequenced input: peripheral blood. These receptors all come from a woman in her sixties with COVID-19, enrolled during active disease. CDR3s include the opening cysteine and the closing phenylalanine or tryptophan. A D gene is named only where the DNA matches it firmly. Only part of the rows carry a size: once, few, many, or a class if the clone is expanded.

>-|-|TRBV5-1|TRBJ1-2
CASSLDSGGTGSGYTF
TGCGCCAGCAGCTTGGACTCCGGCGGGACTGGGAGCGGCTACACCTTC
>few|-|TRBV2|TRBJ1-4
CASSEDRGNIEKLFF
TGTGCCAGCAGTGAAGACAGAGGGAATATAGAAAAACTGTTTTTT
>-|-|TRBV3-1/TRBV3-2|TRBJ1-2
CASSQDEAFYGYTF
TGTGCCAGCAGCCAAGATGAAGCCTTCTATGGCTACACCTTC
>once|-|TRBV25-1|TRBJ1-6
CASSDRNSPLHF
TGTGCCAGCAGTGACAGAAATTCACCCCTCCACTTT
>-|TRBD1|TRBV2|TRBJ1-2
CASTRRDSRMDGYTF
TGTGCCAGCACCCGGAGGGACAGTCGGATGGATGGCTACACCTTC
>-|-|TRBV6-5|TRBJ1-1
CASGDNGMNTEAFF
TGTGCCAGCGGGGACAACGGGATGAACACTGAAGCTTTCTTT
>once|-|TRBV6-5|TRBJ1-5
CASKNGGERNQPQHF
TGTGCCAGCAAGAATGGAGGGGAACGGAATCAGCCCCAGCATTTT
>-|-|TRBV6-5|TRBJ1-1
CASQPRPTEAFF
TGTGCCAGCCAGCCCAGGCCCACTGAAGCTTTCTTT
>-|TRBD1|TRBV5-1|TRBJ1-5
CASSPTGQMNQPQHF
TGCGCCAGCAGCCCTACGGGACAGATGAATCAGCCCCAGCATTTT
>-|-|TRBV18|TRBJ1-3
CASSPLDEGTHGNTIYF
TGTGCCAGCTCACCATTGGATGAAGGGACACACGGAAACACCATATATTTT
>-|TRBD1|TRBV30|TRBJ2-1
CAWSRETGGFEQFF
TGTGCCTGGAGTCGCGAGACAGGGGGTTTTGAGCAGTTCTTC
>once|-|TRBV6-5|TRBJ1-2
CATSTGTNYGYTF
TGTGCCACCTCGACAGGAACTAACTATGGCTACACCTTC
>-|TRBD2|TRBV2|TRBJ2-7
CASGGTSRSYEQYF
TGTGCCAGCGGCGGGACTAGCAGATCCTACGAGCAGTACTTC
>-|-|TRBV27|TRBJ2-7
CASSFALDYEQYF
TGTGCCAGCAGTTTTGCCCTAGACTACGAGCAGTACTTC
>-|-|TRBV9|TRBJ1-3
CASSVVPGLTGNTIYF
TGTGCCAGCAGCGTAGTTCCGGGTTTGACTGGAAACACCATATATTTT
>-|-|TRBV11-2|TRBJ2-3
CASSLERAPDTQYF
TGTGCCAGCAGCTTAGAGCGAGCCCCAGATACGCAGTATTTT
>-|TRBD1|TRBV5-1|TRBJ2-2
CASSPRQGGSTGELFF
TGCGCCAGCAGCCCTAGACAGGGTGGGTCCACCGGGGAGCTGTTTTTT
>-|TRBD1|TRBV27|TRBJ2-1
CASSRTTGVQYNEQFF
TGTGCCAGCAGTCGCACTACAGGGGTTCAATACAATGAGCAGTTCTTC
>-|TRBD1|TRBV9|TRBJ2-2
CASSSGQSANTGELFF
TGTGCCAGCAGCTCGGGACAGAGTGCGAACACCGGGGAGCTGTTTTTT
>-|-|TRBV10-1|TRBJ1-1
CASSESKANTEAFF
TGCGCCAGCAGTGAGAGTAAAGCGAACACTGAAGCTTTCTTT
>-|-|TRBV19|TRBJ1-1
CASTDYPAGHLRGTEAFF
TGTGCCAGTACCGACTACCCGGCAGGGCATTTGCGGGGCACTGAAGCTTTCTTT
>once|TRBD2|TRBV30|TRBJ2-3
CACSSGGAKYTDTQYF
TGTGCCTGCTCTAGCGGGGGGGCCAAATACACAGATACGCAGTATTTT
>-|-|TRBV4-1|TRBJ1-5
CASSQVSGDSNQPQHF
TGCGCCAGCAGCCAAGTATCGGGGGACAGCAATCAGCCCCAGCATTTT
>-|-|TRBV28|TRBJ2-2
CASTSPMGRTGELFF
TGTGCCAGCACCTCCCCAATGGGCAGGACCGGGGAGCTGTTTTTT